These 16 T cell receptor beta chains share one sample of origin, sequenced in a study of shared clonotypes between healthy human individuals. Using immunoSEQ multiplex PCR, the repertoire was profiled, and TCRdb retains in-frame clones only, with some absent. Among 550,000 to 750,000 clones listed, about 95% were seen once. Naive CD8 cells comprised CD45RO-negative, CCR7-positively selected cells, excluding terminally differentiated effector memory CD45RA+ cells. Material: naive CD8+ T cells sorted from blood. Receptors originate from a woman in her thirties in good health.

The rearrangement links TRBV29-1 to TRBJ2-5; possible D gene TRBD2, 5 bases. The CDR3 totals 14 residues. Trimming stripped 7 bases from V and 2 bases from J, with 17 bases between. From germline, CDR1 is SQVTM and CDR2 ANQGSEA. The CDR3 DNA is TGCAGCGCATTCCTGGGAGACTTACAAGAGACCCAGTACTTC. This sequence encodes CSAFLGDLQETQYF.

The rearrangement links TRBV28 to TRBJ1-2, with a tentative D call TRBD1 (5 bases). The CDR3 has 14 residues. V gave up 3 bases and J gave up 5 bases, with 13 bases separating them. Germline CDR1 and CDR2: MDHEN and SYDVKM. Written as DNA, the CDR3 is TGTGCCAGCAGTTTCGAAGGGGCAGATTATGGCTACACCTTC. Protein sequence: CASSFEGADYGYTF.

The V gene is TRBV27, the J gene TRBJ1-1; D uncertain. CDR3 length: 14 amino acids. Trimming shortened V by 2 bases and J by 2 bases, and 9 bases separated the two germline ends. Per the germline V gene, CDR1 is MNHEY and CDR2 is SMNVEV (reference sequence). Here the CDR3 reads CASSLGPTNTEAFF. CDR3 in DNA: TGTGCCAGCAGTTTAGGACCGACTAACACTGAAGCTTTCTTT.

A note on this clone: Germline is not matched at one junction end, which may reflect a read error. The rearrangement links TRBV6-6 to TRBJ2-7; D unresolved. From germline, CDR1 is MNHNY and CDR2 SVGAGI (reference sequence). The CDR3 is 13 amino acids. The CDR3 nucleotides read TGTGCCAGCAGTCACTCAGAGGCATACGAGCAGTACTTC. Its protein product is CASSHSEAYEQYF.

This clone was observed a single time. The rearrangement uses TRBV4-2 and TRBJ2-7; 13 nucleotides line up with TRBD2. The CDR3 extends over 16 amino acids. J was trimmed by 5 bases and V by 0 bases; bases with no gene match: 4. Germline CDR1 reads LGHNA; CDR2 reads YNFKEQ. The CDR3 protein is CASSQDLTSGRDEQYF. CDR3 sequence (DNA): TGTGCCAGCAGCCAAGATCTCACTAGCGGGAGGGACGAGCAGTACTTC.

In the case of this clone: Within the sample, other DNA sequences also encode this same CDR3. V is TRBV28 and J is TRBJ2-7; D not resolved. Germline V lookup: CDR1 MDHEN, CDR2 SYDVKM. The CDR3 runs 13 residues. Trimming left V 5 bases short and J 0 bases short, with 8 bases between. CDR3 in amino acids: CASSPRDSYEQYF. The DNA for the CDR3 is TGTGCCAGCAGTCCCCGTGACTCCTACGAGCAGTACTTC. Full variable domain (remainder filled in from reference TRBV28 and TRBJ2-7): DVKVTQSSRYLVKRTGEKVFLECVQDMDHENMFWYRQDPGLGLRLIYFSYDVKMKEKGDIPEGYSVSREKKERFSLILESASTNQTSMYLCASSPRDSYEQYFGPGTRLTVT.

This sequence joins TRBV2 and TRBJ2-7; D might be TRBD2 (7 bases). CDR1 SNHLY and CDR2 FYNNEI come from the germline V gene. CDR3 length: 16 amino acids. V shed 4 bases and J shed 2 bases, with 18 bases lying between them. The CDR3 DNA sequence: TGTGCCAGCAGTGCCAGGGGTAGCGGGTTGCCCTACGAGCAGTACTTC. As protein: CASSARGSGLPYEQYF.

This clone was observed once. J is TRBJ2-7 and V is TRBV27; 8 bases map to TRBD1. Germline V gene lookup returns CDR1 MNHEY and CDR2 SMNVEV (reference sequence). This CDR3 contains 17 residues. J was trimmed by 2 bases and V by 0 bases; bases with no gene match: 9. Here the CDR3 DNA reads TGTGCCAGCAGTTTATCCCGACAGGGGACGAGGCCCTACGAGCAGTACTTC. As protein: CASSLSRQGTRPYEQYF.

V is TRBV5-4 and J is TRBJ2-7; 9 bases line up with TRBD1. Germline V gene sequence: CDR1 SGHNT, CDR2 YYREEE (reference sequence). This CDR3 has 14 residues. The V and J ends lost 2 bases and 2 bases, in that order; junction bases with no gene match: 2. The CDR3 DNA follows: TGTGCCAGCAGCTTCGGGACAGGGACCTACGAGCAGTACTTC. This gives the protein CASSFGTGTYEQYF. Full variable domain (outside the CDR3, taken from reference TRBV5-4 and TRBJ2-7): ETGVTQSPTHLIKTRGQQVTLRCSSQSGHNTVSWYQQALGQGPQFIFQYYREEENGRGNFPPRFSGLQFPNYSSELNVNALELDDSALYLCASSFGTGTYEQYFGPGTRLTVT.

The gene calls are TRBV2 and TRBJ1-3, with TRBD1 identical over 8 bases. Germline V lookup: CDR1 SNHLY, CDR2 FYNNEI. The CDR3 has 16 amino acids. V shed 2 bases and J 4 bases; nucleotides not matched to a gene: 7. The CDR3 reads CASSELQGAEGNTIYF. CDR3 nucleotide sequence: TGTGCCAGCAGTGAACTTCAGGGGGCGGAAGGAAACACCATATATTTT. The full variable domain, its missing parts supplied by reference TRBV2 and TRBJ1-3, is EPEVTQTPSHQVTQMGQEVILRCVPISNHLYFYWYRQILGQKVEFLVSFYNNEISEKSEIFDDQFSVERPDGSNFTLKIRSTKLEDSAMYFCASSELQGAEGNTIYFGEGSWLTVV.

V is TRBV7-8 and J is TRBJ2-7; 12 nucleotides line up with TRBD2. CDR1 and CDR2 from the germline V gene are SGHVS and FQNEAQ. The CDR3 consists of 19 residues. The junction had 16 bases not matched to a gene; V was cut back by 3 bases and J by 4 bases. CDR3 loop: CASSFSRGLTSGRLYEQYF. The CDR3 nucleotides are TGTGCCAGCAGCTTTTCGAGGGGTTTGACTAGCGGGAGATTGTACGAGCAGTACTTC. Full variable domain (missing parts from reference TRBV7-8 and TRBJ2-7): GAGVSQSPRYKVAKRGQDVALRCDPISGHVSLFWYQQALGQGPEFLTYFQNEAQLDKSGLPSDRFFAERPEGSVSTLKIQRTQQEDSAVYLCASSFSRGLTSGRLYEQYFGPGTRLTVT.

V usage is TRBV13 and J usage is TRBJ2-2; the match to TRBD2 covers 9 bases. The length of the CDR3 is 17 residues. CDR1 is PRHDT and CDR2 is FYEKMQ in the germline V gene (reference sequence). V was clipped by 0 bases and J by 5 bases; unmatched bases: 7. DNA of the CDR3: TGTGCCAGCAGCTTAGGATTAGCGGGAGAAGGGACCGGGGAGCTGTTTTTT. Amino acids: CASSLGLAGEGTGELFF.

The V and J genes are TRBV28 and TRBJ2-7; D possibly corresponds to TRBD2 (5 bases). The V end lost 3 bases, the J end lost 1 base, and 13 bases lay between the germline ends. Germline V gene lookup returns CDR1 MDHEN and CDR2 SYDVKM. This CDR3 contains 15 residues. CDR3 protein: CASSFVVGRSYEQYF. CDR3 bases: TGTGCCAGCAGTTTCGTTGTGGGGAGATCCTACGAGCAGTACTTC.

This clone was detected only a few times. This chain uses TRBV2 with TRBJ2-1; TRBD2 matches 9 bases. The junction had 6 bases not matched to a gene; V was cut back by 2 bases and J by 4 bases. Germline V gene data show CDR1 as SNHLY and CDR2 as FYNNEI. This CDR3 region has 16 residues. The CDR3 sequence: CASSESNLAGYNEQFF. In nucleotides, the CDR3 is TGTGCCAGCAGTGAAAGTAATCTAGCGGGGTACAATGAGCAGTTCTTC.

This clone has just one count. The gene calls are TRBV5-1 and TRBJ2-5; D is ambiguous. Trimming took off 0 bases at V and 2 bases at J, with 14 bases between the two ends. The length of the CDR3 is 16 residues. Germline CDR1 and CDR2: SGHRS and YFSETQ. CDR3: CASSLAPPGRQETQYF. Written as DNA, the CDR3 is TGCGCCAGCAGCTTGGCTCCTCCCGGCCGGCAAGAGACCCAGTACTTC.

The genes are TRBV14 and TRBJ2-4; TRBD1 matches at 7 bases. The CDR3 consists of 14 residues. CDR1 and CDR2 (germline): SGHDN, FVKESK. Trimming removed 3 bases from V and 5 bases from J; junction bases left unmatched: 4. CDR3 protein: CASSQRTGENIQYF. CDR3 nucleotide sequence: TGTGCCAGCAGCCAGAGAACAGGGGAAAACATTCAGTACTTC.